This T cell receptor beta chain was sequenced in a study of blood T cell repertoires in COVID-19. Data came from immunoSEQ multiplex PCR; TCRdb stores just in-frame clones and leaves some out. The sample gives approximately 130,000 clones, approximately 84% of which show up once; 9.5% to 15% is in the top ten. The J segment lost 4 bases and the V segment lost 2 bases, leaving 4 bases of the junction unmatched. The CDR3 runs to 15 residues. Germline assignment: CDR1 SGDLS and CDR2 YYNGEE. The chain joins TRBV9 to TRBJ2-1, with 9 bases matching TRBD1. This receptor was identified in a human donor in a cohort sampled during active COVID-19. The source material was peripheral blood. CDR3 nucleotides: TGTGCCAGCAGCGTCGGGACAGGGATTTACAATGAGCAGTTCTTC. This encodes CASSVGTGIYNEQFF.